The entry that follows covers one T cell receptor (beta chain) sequence. TCRdb's copy holds only in-frame clones and misses some; the assay was immunoSEQ multiplex PCR. The table lists more than 85,000 clones, 81% of them singletons, with approximately 38% in the top ten. This record comes from a study of blood T cell repertoires in COVID-19. For the study at large: There were acute and convalescent COVID-19 samples, and they came from the United States, Italy and Spain. T cells, B-cell-depleted T cells, or PBMCs provided the cDNA or gDNA that served as material.

The sequence came from a man older than 75 with acute or convalescent COVID-19. The sample comprised peripheral blood.

The CDR3 loop is CASSLAGGKREAFF. CDR3 sequence (DNA): TGCGCCAGCAGCTTGGCAGGAGGCAAAAGGGAGGCTTTCTTT. The V gene is TRBV5-1, the J gene TRBJ1-1; unclear D gene. Trimming pared 0 bases from V and 11 bases from J, leaving 17 bases between. This CDR3 contains 14 residues. The germline V gene encodes CDR1 SGHRS and CDR2 YFSETQ.